This T cell receptor beta chain was observed in a study of OX40 agonist ivuxolimab in advanced cancers. Study background: All patients had ivuxolimab intravenously every 2 weeks at 0.01 to 10 mg/kg.

Sequencing was performed with immunoSEQ multiplex PCR; in TCRdb, only in-frame clones are kept and a portion is missing. The table records 55,000 to 90,000 clones, around 86% of them present only once. This CDR3 has 17 amino acids. J was trimmed by 0 bases and V by 3 bases; bases with no gene match: 4. Germline CDR1 is KGHSH and CDR2 is LQKENI. Material: CD4+ or CD8+ T cells sorted from blood, obtained in a trial of the OX40 agonist ivuxolimab. The chain employs TRBV18 and TRBJ2-2; 10 bases match TRBD1. The clonotype comes from an adult with an advanced solid tumor such as melanoma, head and neck, liver or kidney cancer. For the CDR3, the DNA is TGTGCCAGCTCACCGGGACAGGGGTTGGCGAACACCGGGGAGCTGTTTTTT. Its translation is CASSPGQGLANTGELFF.